Below are 17 T cell receptor beta chains sequenced from a single sample in a study of cytomegalovirus exposure and HLA in healthy donors. The PCR made use of 60 Vbeta and 13 Jbeta primers. The assay was immunoSEQ multiplex PCR, and TCRdb's table has in-frame clones only and misses some. The table shows around 150,000 clones, with approximately 80% occurring only once. Sample: PBMCs. These receptors were obtained from a woman between 40 and 50 years old in good health and CMV-seropositive.

The chain is built from TRBV4-2 and TRBJ1-1; possible D gene TRBD1, 6 bases. V dropped 1 base and J dropped 5 bases, with 14 bases sitting between them. The CDR3 totals 15 residues. From germline, CDR1 is LGHNA and CDR2 YNFKEQ. The CDR3 sequence: CASSQVDGGRTEAFF. The CDR3 DNA is TGTGCCAGCAGCCAAGTGGATGGGGGCAGGACTGAAGCTTTCTTT.

The chain joins TRBV6-6 to TRBJ2-1; D remains ambiguous. Trimming pared 1 base from V and 5 bases from J, leaving 6 bases between. The CDR3 runs 13 residues. Per the germline V gene, CDR1 is MNHNY and CDR2 is SVGAGI (reference sequence). CDR3 bases: TGTGCCAGCAGTTACTGGCCGAACAATGAGCAGTTCTTC. As protein: CASSYWPNNEQFF.

The V and J genes are TRBV5-1 and TRBJ2-1, with 9 bases matching TRBD1. The germline CDR1 and CDR2 sequences are SGHRS and YFSETQ. This CDR3 comprises 16 residues. V lost 4 bases, J lost 9 bases, and 14 bases stayed unmatched. The CDR3 coding sequence is TGCGCCAGCAGCATGAGTAGGGGGACAGGGACCGGTGAGCAGTTCTTC. The encoded protein is CASSMSRGTGTGEQFF.

V and J are TRBV27 and TRBJ1-2; 7 nucleotides agree with TRBD1. In germline, CDR1 is MNHEY, CDR2 SMNVEV (reference sequence). The CDR3 consists of 13 residues. The V gene end was trimmed by 5 bases and the J gene end by 2 bases; junction bases not matched to a gene: 2. CDR3 amino acids: CASSPQGNYGYTF. CDR3 DNA: TGTGCCAGCAGTCCACAGGGGAACTATGGCTACACCTTC.

This rearrangement joins TRBV28 to TRBJ1-1, with D unresolved. The CDR3 totals 17 residues. Germline loops: CDR1 MDHEN, CDR2 SYDVKM. Trimming stripped 5 bases from V and 5 bases from J, with 24 bases between. CDR3 DNA sequence: TGTGCCAGCAGTGCCCCTCCCTTACATAGTAGAGGGACTGAAGCTTTCTTT. It translates to CASSAPPLHSRGTEAFF. The complete variable domain, with remaining parts taken from reference TRBV28 and TRBJ1-1, reads DVKVTQSSRYLVKRTGEKVFLECVQDMDHENMFWYRQDPGLGLRLIYFSYDVKMKEKGDIPEGYSVSREKKERFSLILESASTNQTSMYLCASSAPPLHSRGTEAFFGQGTRLTVV.

On this clone itself: The identical CDR3 is also encoded by other nucleotide sequences in the sample. This rearrangement joins TRBV7-8 to TRBJ2-3, with D perhaps TRBD2 (6 bases). Trimming cost V 4 bases and J 0 bases, with 8 bases left between them. Germline CDR1 reads SGHVS; CDR2 reads FQNEAQ. This CDR3 is built from 14 residues. The CDR3 loop reads CASSSGTSTDTQYF. Here the CDR3 DNA reads TGTGCCAGCAGCTCCGGGACTAGCACAGATACGCAGTATTTT.

This chain connects TRBV12-2 to TRBJ2-1; the table gives TRBD2 as D, unverified against the DNA. TRBV12-2 is described as a pseudogene. This CDR3 comprises 16 residues. CDR3 DNA: TGTGCAAGTCGCTTAGGAGGCGGGAGGAGCTACAATGAGCAGTTCTTC. Residues: CASRLGGGRSYNEQFF.

This clone occurred once. The chain recombines TRBV5-1 with TRBJ2-5; 10 bases align to TRBD2. Germline trimming cut 1 base from V and 4 bases from J; bases unmatched to any gene: 7. CDR3 length: 16 amino acids. Germline CDR1 SGHRS, CDR2 YFSETQ. The CDR3 sequence is CASSLSGRAEGETQYF. The CDR3 DNA follows: TGCGCCAGCAGCTTGAGCGGGAGGGCCGAAGGAGAGACCCAGTACTTC.

A word on this clone: A much larger clone lies a single base off, so this may be a read error. Other DNA sequences from this sample encode an identical CDR3 as well. CDR3 amino acids: CASSLGGGETQYF. The CDR3 coding sequence is TGTGCCAGCAGCTTAGGGGGCGGGGAGACCCAGTACTTC. The rearrangement links TRBV7-3 to TRBJ2-5, with D possibly matching TRBD1 (6 bases). This CDR3 spans 13 amino acids. The germline gives CDR1 SGHTA, CDR2 FQGTGA. Trimming took 2 bases from V and 5 from J, leaving 9 bases between them.

V is TRBV7-8 and J is TRBJ1-2; D gene uncertain. Germline V gene data show CDR1 as SGHVS and CDR2 as FQNEAQ. The CDR3 runs 13 residues. V was trimmed by 1 base and J by 5 bases, leaving 8 bases between them. CDR3 DNA sequence: TGTGCCAGCAGCTTAGGCGGTAATTATGGCTACACCTTC. It encodes CASSLGGNYGYTF. The full variable domain, with the rest looked up from reference TRBV7-8 and TRBJ1-2, is GAGVSQSPRYKVAKRGQDVALRCDPISGHVSLFWYQQALGQGPEFLTYFQNEAQLDKSGLPSDRFFAERPEGSVSTLKIQRTQQEDSAVYLCASSLGGNYGYTFGSGTRLTVV.

The V gene is TRBV5-1, the J gene TRBJ2-7; 8 bases fit TRBD2. The germline V gene has CDR1 SGHRS and CDR2 YFSETQ. Trimming took 4 bases from V and 0 from J; bases not matched to a gene: 9. CDR3 length: 16 amino acids. CDR3 sequence: CASSIRVAGPSYEQYF. CDR3 bases: TGCGCCAGCAGCATTCGGGTAGCGGGGCCCTCCTACGAGCAGTACTTC.

V is TRBV7-2 and J is TRBJ2-7; 7 nucleotides agree with TRBD1. The length of the CDR3 is 14 residues. Germline V gene lookup returns CDR1 SGHTA and CDR2 FQGNSA. V lost 1 base to trimming and J lost 2 bases; unmatched junction nucleotides: 2. The CDR3 DNA is TGTGCCAGCAGCTTAGGACAGGGAGCCTACGAGCAGTACTTC. Residues: CASSLGQGAYEQYF.

CDR3 DNA sequence: TGTGCCATCAGCCCCGGACAGGAAGGGGGCTACACCTTC. It translates to CAISPGQEGGYTF. V and J are TRBV10-3 and TRBJ1-2, with 7 bases fitting TRBD1. The CDR3 spans 13 residues. V was clipped by 6 bases and J by 8 bases; unmatched bases: 9. CDR1 is ENHRY, CDR2 SYGVKD, per germline.

The V gene is TRBV5-8, the J gene TRBJ2-3; 8 nucleotides agree with TRBD2. J lost 1 base, V lost 6 bases, and 7 bases had no gene match. CDR1 is SGHTS and CDR2 is YDEGEE in the germline V gene. This CDR3 spans 15 amino acids. CDR3 DNA: TGTGCCAGCACCCACTTCGGGGGGGGCACAGATACGCAGTATTTT. This gives the protein CASTHFGGGTDTQYF.

J is TRBJ1-2 and V is TRBV4-1; D is possibly TRBD1 (6 bases). The germline CDR1 and CDR2 sequences are MGHRA and YSYEKL. CDR3 length: 15 amino acids. The ends were cut back, 0 bases at V and 5 bases at J, with 13 bases in the middle. The CDR3 protein is CASSQELQGGYGYTF. DNA for the CDR3: TGCGCCAGCAGCCAAGAACTACAGGGAGGGTATGGCTACACCTTC.

This chain's CDR3 is CAISEKSDQPQHF. The CDR3 DNA reads as TGTGCCATCAGTGAGAAGTCGGATCAGCCCCAGCATTTT. The chain combines TRBV10-3 with TRBJ1-5; no definite D call. Germline loops: CDR1 ENHRY, CDR2 SYGVKD. CDR3 length equals 13 residues. The germline V and J ends were trimmed by 2 bases and 5 bases, with 7 bases remaining between them.

The chain combines TRBV5-8 with TRBJ1-2; tentatively, D is TRBD1 (5 bases). Germline lookup yields CDR1 SGHTS and CDR2 YDEGEE. Deletions cut 4 bases from V and 2 bases from J, with 12 bases between. The CDR3 loop spans 14 amino acids. The CDR3 DNA is TGTGCCAGCAGCCTGGGGACGGGAAACTATGGCTACACCTTC. Translation: CASSLGTGNYGYTF.